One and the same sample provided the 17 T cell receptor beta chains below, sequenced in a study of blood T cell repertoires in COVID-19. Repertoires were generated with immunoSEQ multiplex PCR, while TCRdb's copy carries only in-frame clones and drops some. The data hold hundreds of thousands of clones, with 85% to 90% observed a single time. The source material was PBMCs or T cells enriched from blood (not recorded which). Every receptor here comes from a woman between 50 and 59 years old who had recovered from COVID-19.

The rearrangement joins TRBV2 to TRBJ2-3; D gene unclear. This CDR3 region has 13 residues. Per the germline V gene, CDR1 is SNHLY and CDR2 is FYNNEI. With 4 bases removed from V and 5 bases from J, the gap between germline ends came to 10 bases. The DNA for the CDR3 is TGTGCCAGCAGTGTAACGCAGGTAGATACGCAGTATTTT. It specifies CASSVTQVDTQYF.

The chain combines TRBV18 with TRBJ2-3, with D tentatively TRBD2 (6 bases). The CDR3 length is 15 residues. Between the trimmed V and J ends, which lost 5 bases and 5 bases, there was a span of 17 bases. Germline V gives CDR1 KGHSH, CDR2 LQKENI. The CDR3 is CASSTSEGRIDTQYF. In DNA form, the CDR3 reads TGTGCCAGCTCAACCTCGGAGGGCCGTATAGATACGCAGTATTTT. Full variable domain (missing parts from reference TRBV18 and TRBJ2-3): NAGVMQNPRHLVRRRGQEARLRCSPMKGHSHVYWYRQLPEEGLKFMVYLQKENIIDESGMPKERFSAEFPKEGPSILRIQQVVRGDSAAYFCASSTSEGRIDTQYFGPGTRLTVL.

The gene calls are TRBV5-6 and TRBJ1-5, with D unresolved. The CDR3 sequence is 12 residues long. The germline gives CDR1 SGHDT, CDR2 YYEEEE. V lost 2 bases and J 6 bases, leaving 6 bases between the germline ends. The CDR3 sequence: CASSFPGQPQHF. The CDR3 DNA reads TGTGCCAGCAGCTTTCCGGGTCAGCCCCAGCATTTT. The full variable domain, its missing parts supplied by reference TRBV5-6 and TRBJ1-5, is DAGVTQSPTHLIKTRGQQVTLRCSPKSGHDTVSWYQQALGQGPQFIFQYYEEEERQRGNFPDRFSGHQFPNYSSELNVNALLLGDSALYLCASSFPGQPQHFGDGTRLSIL.

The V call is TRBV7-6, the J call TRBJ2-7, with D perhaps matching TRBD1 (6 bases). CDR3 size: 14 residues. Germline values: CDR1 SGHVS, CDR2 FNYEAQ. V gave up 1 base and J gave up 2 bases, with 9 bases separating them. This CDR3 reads CASSLGPGAYEQYF. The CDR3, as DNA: TGTGCCAGCAGCTTAGGCCCAGGGGCCTACGAGCAGTACTTC.

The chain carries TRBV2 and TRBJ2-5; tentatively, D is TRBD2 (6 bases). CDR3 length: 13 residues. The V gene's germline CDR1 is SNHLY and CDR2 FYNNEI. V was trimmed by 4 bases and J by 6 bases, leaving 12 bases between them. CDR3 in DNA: TGTGCCAGCAGTGTAGGGGACTCTAAGACCCAGTACTTC. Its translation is CASSVGDSKTQYF.

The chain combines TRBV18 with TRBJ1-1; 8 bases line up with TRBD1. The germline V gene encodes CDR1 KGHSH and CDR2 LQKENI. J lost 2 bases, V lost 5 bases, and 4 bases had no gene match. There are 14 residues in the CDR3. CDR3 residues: CASSSGTGNTEAFF. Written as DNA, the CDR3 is TGTGCCAGCTCATCAGGGACAGGTAACACTGAAGCTTTCTTT.

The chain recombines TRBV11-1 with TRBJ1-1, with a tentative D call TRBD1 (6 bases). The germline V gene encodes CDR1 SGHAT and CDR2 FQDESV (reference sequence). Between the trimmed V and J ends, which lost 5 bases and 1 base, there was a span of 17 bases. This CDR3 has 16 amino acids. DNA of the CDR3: TGTGCCAGCAGCCCCGAGGGGGGGACGTCGAACACTGAAGCTTTCTTT. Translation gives CASSPEGGTSNTEAFF.

CDR3 residues: CASSQGGRSSTDTQYF. As DNA, the CDR3 is TGTGCCAGCAGCCAAGGAGGCCGGTCTAGCACAGATACGCAGTATTTT. The chain links TRBV3-1 (or the pseudogene TRBV3-2) to TRBJ2-3; no reliable D call. V gave up 1 base and J gave up 0 bases, with 11 bases separating them. Germline CDR1 and CDR2: LGHDT and YNNKEL (reference sequence). The CDR3 consists of 16 residues.

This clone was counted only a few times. CDR3 nucleotide sequence: TGTGCCAGCAGTGAAACAGGGGGCGCCTGGCAGCCCCAGCATTTT. This codes for CASSETGGAWQPQHF. The rearrangement links TRBV25-1 to TRBJ1-5; TRBD1 agrees at 9 bases. The CDR3 consists of 15 residues. In germline, CDR1 is MGHDK, CDR2 SYGVNS. The junction had 6 bases not matched to a gene; V was cut back by 2 bases and J by 7 bases. The whole variable domain, remainder taken from reference TRBV25-1 and TRBJ1-5, is EADIYQTPRYLVIGTGKKITLECSQTMGHDKMYWYQQDPGMELHLIHYSYGVNSTEKGDLSSESTVSRIRTEHFPLTLESARPSHTSQYLCASSETGGAWQPQHFGDGTRLSIL.

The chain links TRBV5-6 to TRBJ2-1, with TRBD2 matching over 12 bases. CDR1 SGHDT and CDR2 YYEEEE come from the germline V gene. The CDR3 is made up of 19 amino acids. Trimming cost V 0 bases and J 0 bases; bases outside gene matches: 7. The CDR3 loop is CASSLAGTSGYGSYNEQFF. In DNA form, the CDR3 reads TGTGCCAGCAGCTTGGCGGGGACTAGCGGGTATGGCTCCTACAATGAGCAGTTCTTC.

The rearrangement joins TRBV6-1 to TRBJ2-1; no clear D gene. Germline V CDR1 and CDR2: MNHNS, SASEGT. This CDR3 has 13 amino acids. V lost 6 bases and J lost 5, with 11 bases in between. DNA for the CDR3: TGTGCCAGCAGGCGGAGCGAGGACAATGAGCAGTTCTTC. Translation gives CASRRSEDNEQFF.

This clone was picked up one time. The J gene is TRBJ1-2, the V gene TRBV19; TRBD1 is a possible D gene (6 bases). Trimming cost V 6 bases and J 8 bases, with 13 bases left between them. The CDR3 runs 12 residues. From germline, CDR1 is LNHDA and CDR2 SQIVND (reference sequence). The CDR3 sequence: CASSGRGGGYTF. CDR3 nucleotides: TGTGCCAGTAGCGGCAGGGGAGGGGGCTACACCTTC.

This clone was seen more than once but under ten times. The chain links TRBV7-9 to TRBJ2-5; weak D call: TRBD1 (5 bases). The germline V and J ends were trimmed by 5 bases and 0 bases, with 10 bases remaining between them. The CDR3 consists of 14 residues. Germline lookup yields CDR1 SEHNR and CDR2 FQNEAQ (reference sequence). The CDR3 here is CASSIRRDQETQYF. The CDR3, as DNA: TGTGCCAGCAGCATCCGCAGGGACCAAGAGACCCAGTACTTC.

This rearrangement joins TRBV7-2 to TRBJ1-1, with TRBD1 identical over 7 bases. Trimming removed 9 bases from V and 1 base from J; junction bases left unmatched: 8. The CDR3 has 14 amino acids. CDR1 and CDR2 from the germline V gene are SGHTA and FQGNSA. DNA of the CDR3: TGTGCCAGTAAAACCGGGACAGAGAACACTGAAGCTTTCTTT. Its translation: CASKTGTENTEAFF.

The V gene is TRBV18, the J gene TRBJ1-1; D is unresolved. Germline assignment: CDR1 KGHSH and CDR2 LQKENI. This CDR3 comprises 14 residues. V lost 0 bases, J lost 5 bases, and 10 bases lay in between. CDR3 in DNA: TGTGCCAGCTCACCACCCCCGGCGGGGACTGAAGCTTTCTTT. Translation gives CASSPPPAGTEAFF.

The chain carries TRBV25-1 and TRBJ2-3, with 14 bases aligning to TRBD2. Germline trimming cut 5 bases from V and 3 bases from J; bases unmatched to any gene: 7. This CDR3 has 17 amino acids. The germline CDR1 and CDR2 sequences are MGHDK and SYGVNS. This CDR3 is CASSYGTSGSRTDTQYF. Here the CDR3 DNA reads TGTGCCAGCAGTTATGGGACTAGCGGGAGTAGGACAGATACGCAGTATTTT.

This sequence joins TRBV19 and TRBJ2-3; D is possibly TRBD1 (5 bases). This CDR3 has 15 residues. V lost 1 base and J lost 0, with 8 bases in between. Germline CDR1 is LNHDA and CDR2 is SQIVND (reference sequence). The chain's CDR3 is CASSIGQSSTDTQYF. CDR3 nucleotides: TGTGCCAGTAGTATAGGACAGTCTAGCACAGATACGCAGTATTTT. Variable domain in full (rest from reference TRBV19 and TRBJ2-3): DGGITQSPKYLFRKEGQNVTLSCEQNLNHDAMYWYRQDPGQGLRLIYYSQIVNDFQKGDIAEGYSVSREKKESFPLTVTSAQKNPTAFYLCASSIGQSSTDTQYFGPGTRLTVL.